This T cell receptor (beta chain) comes out of a study of T cell changes during pregnancy in multiple sclerosis (dated by TCRdb to 2018 to 2020). About the full investigation: The study examined how the T cell repertoire changed over the course of pregnancy in women with multiple sclerosis.

In regard to this clone: Its antigen target is currently unknown. No base qualities exist here, and no much larger clone lies one base off it.

Library creation used the immunoSEQ multiplex PCR assay. This is the immuneACCESS table as TCRdb keeps it, with only in-frame sequences that have V and J called. A part of the clones is gone; compared with another copy, unresolved V genes explain less than half, and the rest is unexplained. Within this sample are just over 60,000 clones, with 92% of them counted one time only. The ten most abundant clones make up more than 2.5% of the sample. At the junction V is shortened by 6 bases and J by 1 base, with 10 bases in between. CDR1 and CDR2 were assigned from the germline V gene as SQVTM and ANQGSEA. The CDR3 goes from the cysteine to the phenylalanine over 13 residues. The only DNA kept is the CDR3, 39 bases in frame from the first base.

Specimen: peripheral blood, collected in the second trimester of pregnancy. The rearranged chain carries TRBV29-1 and TRBJ1-3, with the D segment identity uncertain. The clonotype comes from a female donor in good health, enrolled as a control in a pregnancy study. The DNA is TGCAGCGTGGTCGCGGGTTCTGGAAACACCATATATTTT. Its protein product is CSVVAGSGNTIYF.